Below, one TCR beta chain is given with its context. Clones were sequenced by immunoSEQ multiplex PCR, and TCRdb holds only the in-frame ones, with some missing. The sample holds 2 million to 2.5 million clones, over 90% seen once. The entry originates in a study of shared clonotypes between healthy human individuals. The CDR3 is 15 residues long. Trimming shortened V by 1 base and J by 7 bases, and 14 bases separated the two germline ends. CDR1 and CDR2 (germline): LGHNA, YSLEER. Sequences were obtained from naive CD4+ T cells from PBMCs. Subset described: CD45RA+ positively selected. This chain connects TRBV4-3 to TRBJ1-5; D is unclear. The clonotype comes from a man between 18 and 35 years old in good health. Some clones in this sample may be carry-over from other donors' samples. CDR3 sequence reads: CASSQGAGSGQPQHF. The CDR3 DNA follows: TGCGCCAGCAGCCAAGGGGCGGGTTCGGGCCAGCCCCAGCATTTT.